This T cell receptor (beta chain) is from a study of radiation and T cells in renal cell carcinoma. The protocol was immunoSEQ multiplex PCR, while the TCRdb copy is restricted to in-frame clones and leaves out a portion. The sample shows fewer than 200,000 clones, around 90% of them seen only once. General study points: From baseline, blood top tumor clonotypes peaked at 2 weeks post-radiation.

The time point was: blood 4 weeks post-SBRT, at nephrectomy. Treatment described: 15 Gy SBRT to primary tumor, nephrectomy 4 weeks later. The CDR3 sequence is 16 residues long. Germline V CDR1 and CDR2: SGHDT, YYEEEE. With V trimmed by 4 bases and J by 3 bases, 6 bases remained unmatched. This clone was picked up one time. Antigen unknown. The chain recombines TRBV5-6 with TRBJ2-7; the match to TRBD2 covers 14 bases. The receptor's source is a woman between 50 and 59 years old with renal cell carcinoma. The sequenced sample was blood, obtained from a patient whose treatment included radiotherapy and nephrectomy. Here the CDR3 reads CASSADGTSGGYEQYF. DNA for the CDR3: TGTGCCAGCAGCGCGGACGGGACTAGCGGGGGCTACGAGCAGTACTTC.